This T cell receptor (beta chain) appears in the sequencing data of a study of spatial heterogeneity in lung cancer. Study-level findings and limits: At tumor resection, ubiquitous expanded TCRs were detected in blood more often than later.

The table lists this clonotype with many counts. Its cognate antigen is unknown. With 4 bases removed from V and 4 bases from J, the gap between germline ends came to 14 bases. Germline lookup yields CDR1 SGHDT and CDR2 YYEEEE. This CDR3 comprises 15 residues. TCRdb used MiXCR to reprocess the 5' RACE reads, holding one entry per CDR3 protein. This table has 40,000 to 45,000 distinct CDR3 sequences, roughly 13% appearing once. As for time point: sample taken at primary tumor resection. Tumor, nontumor lung or frozen PBMC supplied whole RNA, sequenced without sorting. Sequenced material: PBMCs, taken at surgery. The clonotype originates from a male donor with early-stage non-small cell lung cancer. V usage is TRBV5-6 and J usage is TRBJ2-2, with a weak D call TRBD1 (6 bases). The CDR3, as DNA: TGTGCCAGCAGCCCCGGACAGATTATCACCGGGGAGCTGTTTTTT. Amino acids: CASSPGQIITGELFF.